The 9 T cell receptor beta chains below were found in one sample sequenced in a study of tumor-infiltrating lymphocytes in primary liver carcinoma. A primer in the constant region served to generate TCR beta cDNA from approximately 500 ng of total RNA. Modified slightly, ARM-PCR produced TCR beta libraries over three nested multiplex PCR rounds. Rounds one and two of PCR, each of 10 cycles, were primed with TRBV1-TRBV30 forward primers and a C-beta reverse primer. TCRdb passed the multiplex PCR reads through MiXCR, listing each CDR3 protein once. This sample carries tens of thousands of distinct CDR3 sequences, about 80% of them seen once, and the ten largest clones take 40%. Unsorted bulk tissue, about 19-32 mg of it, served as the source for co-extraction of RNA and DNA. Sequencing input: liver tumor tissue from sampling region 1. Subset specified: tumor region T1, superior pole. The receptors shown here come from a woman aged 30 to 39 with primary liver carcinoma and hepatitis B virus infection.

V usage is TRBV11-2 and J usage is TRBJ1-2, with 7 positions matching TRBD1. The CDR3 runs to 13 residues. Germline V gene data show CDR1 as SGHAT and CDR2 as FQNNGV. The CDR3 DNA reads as TGTACCGGCACTCAGGGGGGGGATGGAGGCTACACCTTC. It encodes CTGTQGGDGGYTF. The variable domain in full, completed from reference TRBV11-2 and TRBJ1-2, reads EAGVAQSPRYKIIEKRQSVAFWCNPISGHATLYWYQQILGQGPKLLIQFQNNGVVDDSQLPKDRFSAERLKGVDSTLKIQPAKLEDSAVYLCTGTQGGDGGYTFGSGTRLTVV.

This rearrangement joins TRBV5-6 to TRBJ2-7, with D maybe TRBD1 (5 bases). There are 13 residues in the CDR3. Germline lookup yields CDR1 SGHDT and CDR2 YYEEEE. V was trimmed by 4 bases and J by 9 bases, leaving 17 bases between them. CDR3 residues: CASSLRTRLPQYF. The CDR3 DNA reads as TGTGCCAGCAGCCTACGGACAAGGCTACCGCAGTACTTC.

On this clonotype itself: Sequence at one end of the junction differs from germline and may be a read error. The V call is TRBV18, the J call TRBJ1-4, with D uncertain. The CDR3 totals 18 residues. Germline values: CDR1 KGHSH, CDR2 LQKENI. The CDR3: CARSPRVISEALNEKLFF. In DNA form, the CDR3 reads TGTGCCCGCTCACCTAGGGTGATATCCGAAGCCTTGAATGAAAAACTGTTTTTT.

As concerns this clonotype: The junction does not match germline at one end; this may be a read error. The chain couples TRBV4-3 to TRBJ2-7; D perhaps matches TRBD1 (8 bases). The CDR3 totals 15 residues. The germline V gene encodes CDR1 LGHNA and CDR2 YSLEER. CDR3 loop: CASSYDRWTGREQNF. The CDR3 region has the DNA TGCGCCAGCAGCTATGATCGATGGACAGGGCGGGAGCAGAACTTC.

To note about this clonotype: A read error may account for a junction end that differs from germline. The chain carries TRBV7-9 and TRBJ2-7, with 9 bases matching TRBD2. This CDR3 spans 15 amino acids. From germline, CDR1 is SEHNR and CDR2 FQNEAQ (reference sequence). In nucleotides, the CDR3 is TGTTCCAGTAGCTGGGGACTAGCCGCACTTTACGAGCAGTACTTC. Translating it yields CSSSWGLAALYEQYF.

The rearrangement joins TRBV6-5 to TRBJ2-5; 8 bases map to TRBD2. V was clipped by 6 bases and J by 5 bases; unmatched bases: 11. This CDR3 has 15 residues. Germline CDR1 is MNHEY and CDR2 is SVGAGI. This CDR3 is CASSPTSGRGETQYF. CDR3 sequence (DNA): TGTGCCAGCAGCCCCACTAGCGGTCGGGGGGAGACCCAGTACTTC.

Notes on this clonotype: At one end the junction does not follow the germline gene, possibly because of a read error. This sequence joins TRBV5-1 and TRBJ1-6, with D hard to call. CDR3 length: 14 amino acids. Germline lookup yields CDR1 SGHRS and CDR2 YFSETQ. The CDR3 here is CASSLTDANSPLHF. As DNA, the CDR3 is TGCGCCAGTAGCTTGACCGATGCGAATTCACCCCTCCACTTT.

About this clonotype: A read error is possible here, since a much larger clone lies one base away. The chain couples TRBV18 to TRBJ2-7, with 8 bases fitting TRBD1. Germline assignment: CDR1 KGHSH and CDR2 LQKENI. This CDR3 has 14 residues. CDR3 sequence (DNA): TGTGCCAGCGCACCCGGGACAGGCCACTACGAGCAGTACTTC. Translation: CASAPGTGHYEQYF. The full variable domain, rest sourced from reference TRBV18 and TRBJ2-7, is NAGVMQNPRHLVRRRGQEARLRCSPMKGHSHVYWYRQLPEEGLKFMVYLQKENIIDESGMPKERFSAEFPKEGPSILRIQQVVRGDSAAYFCASAPGTGHYEQYFGPGTRLTVT.

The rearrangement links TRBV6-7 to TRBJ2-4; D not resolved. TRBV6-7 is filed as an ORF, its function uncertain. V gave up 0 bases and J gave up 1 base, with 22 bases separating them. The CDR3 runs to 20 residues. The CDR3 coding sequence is TGTGCCAGCAGTTACTCGTCGAAGGAAGCACCTGCTCGCGCCAAAAACATTCAGTACTTC. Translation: CASSYSSKEAPARAKNIQYF.